The 24 T cell receptor beta chains below come from one sample, sequenced in a study of cytomegalovirus exposure and HLA in healthy donors. The PCR made use of 60 Vbeta and 13 Jbeta primers. Data came from immunoSEQ multiplex PCR; TCRdb stores just in-frame clones and leaves some out. The clone table shows 100,000 to 150,000 clones, with the ten largest holding around 2.9%. Source material: PBMCs. Receptor source: a man aged 25 to 40 in good health and CMV-seronegative.

The chain couples TRBV7-9 to TRBJ2-1; TRBD1 aligns across 12 bases. The CDR3 runs to 16 residues. Trimming removed 5 bases from V and 7 bases from J; junction bases left unmatched: 9. Germline V gene sequence: CDR1 SEHNR, CDR2 FQNEAQ (reference sequence). The CDR3 sequence: CASSKPGQGAVNEQFF. The CDR3 DNA follows: TGTGCCAGCAGCAAGCCGGGACAGGGGGCCGTGAATGAGCAGTTCTTC.

The V and J genes are TRBV27 and TRBJ2-6; D uncertain. Germline lookup yields CDR1 MNHEY and CDR2 SMNVEV (reference sequence). Trimming removed 2 bases at V and 3 bases at J, with 14 bases between. This CDR3 is built from 17 residues. CDR3 sequence reads: CASSLGPGLGGANVLTF. CDR3 bases: TGTGCCAGCAGTTTAGGTCCAGGCCTTGGTGGGGCCAACGTCCTGACTTTC.

The chain carries TRBV27 and TRBJ1-2; the D is unclear. Trimming removed 5 bases from V and 7 bases from J, with 17 bases in between. Germline V lookup: CDR1 MNHEY, CDR2 SMNVEV (reference sequence). The CDR3 contains 14 residues. CDR3 loop: CASSALLGSVGYTF. CDR3 nucleotide sequence: TGTGCCAGCAGTGCGCTACTCGGGTCGGTTGGCTACACCTTC.

The chain joins TRBV4-1 to TRBJ1-4; maybe TRBD1 (5 bases). The CDR3 is 16 residues long. V shed 1 base and J shed 1 base, with 10 bases lying between them. The V gene's germline CDR1 is MGHRA and CDR2 YSYEKL. The CDR3: CASSQGGGGTNEKLFF. The CDR3 nucleotides read TGCGCCAGCAGCCAAGGGGGGGGTGGAACTAATGAAAAACTGTTTTTT.

The V call is TRBV6-1, the J call TRBJ1-1; D uncertain. The CDR3 spans 13 residues. The germline CDR1 and CDR2 sequences are MNHNS and SASEGT. V was clipped by 8 bases and J by 2 bases, with 12 bases between them. CDR3 amino acids: CASPGRRNTEAFF. The CDR3 DNA follows: TGTGCCAGCCCCGGGAGGAGAAACACTGAAGCTTTCTTT.

This sequence joins TRBV2 and TRBJ1-2, with D perhaps TRBD1 (5 bases). Germline V gene data show CDR1 as SNHLY and CDR2 as FYNNEI. Trimming cost V 4 bases and J 8 bases, with 11 bases left between them. This CDR3 is 12 amino acids long. The CDR3 protein is CASSGGVDGYTF. Here the CDR3 DNA reads TGTGCCAGCAGTGGGGGCGTGGACGGCTACACCTTC.

This chain joins TRBV27 and TRBJ2-7; weak D call: TRBD1 (6 bases). V was cut by 7 bases and J by 2 bases, with 18 bases left in between. Germline CDR1 reads MNHEY; CDR2 reads SMNVEV (reference sequence). This CDR3 region has 15 residues. The CDR3 reads CASIGNKRGTYEQYF. The CDR3 bases are TGTGCCAGCATCGGTAACAAGAGGGGGACCTACGAGCAGTACTTC.

The J gene is TRBJ2-1, the V gene TRBV6-5; 8 bases match TRBD2. The trim removed 0 bases at V and 7 bases at J, leaving 5 bases unmatched. The CDR3 extends over 15 amino acids. The germline CDR1 and CDR2 sequences are MNHEY and SVGAGI. The CDR3 loop reads CASSYSAGVYNEQFF. The CDR3 DNA follows: TGTGCCAGCAGTTACTCAGCGGGAGTGTATAATGAGCAGTTCTTC.

This chain joins TRBV6-4 and TRBJ1-6; D unclear. The CDR3 has 16 residues. V was pared by 2 bases and J by 9 bases, with 17 bases between. CDR1 and CDR2 from the germline V gene are MRHNA and SNTAGT. The CDR3: CASSDGRAGPSSPLHF. In nucleotides, the CDR3 is TGTGCCAGCAGTGACGGAAGAGCGGGCCCCAGTTCACCCCTCCACTTT.

This sequence joins TRBV2 and TRBJ1-2; TRBD1 aligns across 8 bases. The germline gives CDR1 SNHLY, CDR2 FYNNEI. CDR3 length: 14 amino acids. V was pared by 3 bases and J by 2 bases, with 2 bases of the junction left unmatched. The CDR3 here is CASSEDRENYGYTF. The CDR3 DNA is TGTGCCAGCAGTGAGGACAGGGAAAACTATGGCTACACCTTC.

V and J are TRBV29-1 and TRBJ2-5, with TRBD2 matching 8 bases. CDR3 length: 12 amino acids. Germline values: CDR1 SQVTM, CDR2 ANQGSEA. V shed 7 bases and J 2 bases; nucleotides not matched to a gene: 3. CDR3: CSAGLAQETQYF. For the CDR3, the DNA is TGCAGCGCCGGACTAGCTCAAGAGACCCAGTACTTC.

The chain employs TRBV2 and TRBJ2-1; TRBD1 matches 9 bases. Losses at the gene ends were 1 base for V and 3 bases for J; bases not matched to a gene: 4. From germline, CDR1 is SNHLY and CDR2 FYNNEI. The CDR3 contains 16 residues. The CDR3 nucleotides are TGTGCCAGCAGTGAAGTGTGGGACAGGGTCTACAATGAGCAGTTCTTC. Translated: CASSEVWDRVYNEQFF.

This chain joins TRBV2 and TRBJ2-3; 7 positions agree with TRBD2. This CDR3 spans 15 amino acids. CDR1 and CDR2 (germline): SNHLY, FYNNEI. V was pared by 5 bases and J by 0 bases, with 5 bases of the junction left unmatched. CDR3 DNA: TGTGCCAGCAGTCCGCTAGCGGCTAGCACAGATACGCAGTATTTT. Translated, it gives CASSPLAASTDTQYF.

The chain has TRBV15 and TRBJ2-7, with 7 bases aligning to TRBD2. CDR3 length: 16 amino acids. The V gene's germline CDR1 is LNHNV and CDR2 YYDKDF (reference sequence). V was pared by 3 bases and J by 6 bases, with 14 bases of the junction left unmatched. This chain's CDR3 is CATSSGRGAGMGEQYF. The DNA for the CDR3 is TGTGCCACCAGCAGTGGGCGGGGAGCGGGAATGGGCGAGCAGTACTTC. Supplemented by reference TRBV15 and TRBJ2-7, the full variable domain reads DAMVIQNPRYQVTQFGKPVTLSCSQTLNHNVMYWYQQKSSQAPKLLFHYYDKDFNNEADTPDNFQSRRPNTSFCFLDIRSPGLGDTAMYLCATSSGRGAGMGEQYFGPGTRLTVT.

V gene TRBV30 combines with J gene TRBJ1-2; TRBD1 aligns across 8 bases. This CDR3 spans 15 amino acids. V shed 6 bases, J shed 2 bases, and the junction held 11 bases outside the gene matches. CDR1 and CDR2 from the germline V gene are GTSNPN and SVGIG (reference sequence). CDR3 loop: CACPVRQGANYGYTF. CDR3 DNA sequence: TGTGCCTGTCCAGTGCGGCAGGGGGCCAACTATGGCTACACCTTC. The full variable domain, its missing parts supplied by reference TRBV30 and TRBJ1-2, is SQTIHQWPATLVQPVGSPLSLECTVEGTSNPNLYWYRQAAGRGLQLLFYSVGIGQISSEVPQNLSASRPQDRQFILSSKKLLLSDSGFYLCACPVRQGANYGYTFGSGTRLTVV.

This chain uses TRBV28 with TRBJ2-1; TRBD2 aligns across 8 bases. The CDR3 contains 13 residues. V lost 5 bases to trimming and J lost 6 bases; unmatched junction nucleotides: 3. Germline CDR1 and CDR2: MDHEN and SYDVKM. The CDR3 loop is CASSRGGANEQFF. CDR3 nucleotide sequence: TGTGCCAGCAGTCGGGGGGGGGCCAATGAGCAGTTCTTC.

The chain uses TRBV5-4 and TRBJ1-4, with D possibly being TRBD1 (6 bases). The CDR3 runs 17 residues. V lost 4 bases to trimming and J lost 0 bases, with 16 bases between them. The germline gives CDR1 SGHNT, CDR2 YYREEE (reference sequence). The CDR3 DNA sequence: TGTGCCAGCAGCATTGGGGGGGACATCGCAACTAATGAAAAACTGTTTTTT. This gives the protein CASSIGGDIATNEKLFF.

The chain links TRBV7-8 to TRBJ2-7, with D perhaps TRBD1 (5 bases). This CDR3 contains 11 residues. The V end was cut by 1 base, the J end by 10 bases, with 8 bases between. Germline CDR1 is SGHVS and CDR2 is FQNEAQ. For the CDR3, the DNA is TGTGCCAGCAGCTTAGAGGGGTCACAGTACTTC. Its protein product is CASSLEGSQYF.

This rearrangement joins TRBV2 to TRBJ2-7; 10 nucleotides match TRBD1. V shed 1 base and J 7 bases; nucleotides not matched to a gene: 7. Germline CDR1 reads SNHLY; CDR2 reads FYNNEI. The CDR3 loop spans 15 amino acids. This CDR3 reads CASSEGTGGYREQYF. CDR3 in DNA: TGTGCCAGCAGTGAAGGGACAGGGGGTTATCGGGAGCAGTACTTC.

The chain joins TRBV29-1 to TRBJ1-1; 8 positions agree with TRBD1. The germline CDR1 and CDR2 sequences are SQVTM and ANQGSEA. This CDR3 is 15 amino acids long. Trimming took 3 bases from V and 1 from J; bases not matched to a gene: 7. This chain's CDR3 is CSVDRQDRENTEAFF. The CDR3 nucleotides read TGCAGCGTTGATCGACAGGACAGGGAGAACACTGAAGCTTTCTTT. Combining the CDR3 with reference TRBV29-1 and TRBJ1-1 gives the whole variable domain SAVISQKPSRDICQRGTSLTIQCQVDSQVTMMFWYRQQPGQSLTLIATANQGSEATYESGFVIDKFPISRPNLTFSTLTVSNMSPEDSSIYLCSVDRQDRENTEAFFGQGTRLTVV.

CDR3 in DNA: TGCAGCGTCGCCGAGGTAGCGCGGGAGTTTACCGGGGAGCTGTTTTTT. Its translation: CSVAEVAREFTGELFF. The chain links TRBV29-1 to TRBJ2-2, with 7 bases matching TRBD2. CDR1 and CDR2 from the germline V gene are SQVTM and ANQGSEA. The CDR3 is 16 residues long. The J segment lost 5 bases and the V segment lost 6 bases, leaving 15 bases of the junction unmatched.

The chain employs TRBV5-5 and TRBJ1-1; no clear D gene. Trimming stripped 0 bases from V and 8 bases from J, with 11 bases between. The CDR3 length is 13 residues. CDR1 is SGHKS, CDR2 YYEKEE, per germline (reference sequence). CDR3 coding DNA: TGTGCCAGCAGCTTGGGAGAATCCCCAGAAGCTTTCTTT. It is translated as CASSLGESPEAFF.

The chain joins TRBV6-1 to TRBJ1-5; unclear D gene. CDR3 length: 15 amino acids. Germline V lookup: CDR1 MNHNS, CDR2 SASEGT. The ends were cut back, 4 bases at V and 2 bases at J, with 12 bases in the middle. CDR3 coding DNA: TGTGCCAGCAGTGGGAGGGAAGTCGGCAATCAGCCCCAGCATTTT. Encoded protein: CASSGREVGNQPQHF.

This rearrangement joins TRBV27 to TRBJ1-2, with 8 nucleotides matching TRBD1. The CDR3 is 14 residues long. Trimming at V came to 2 bases and at J to 4 bases, leaving 3 bases not matched to a gene. CDR1 is MNHEY, CDR2 SMNVEV, per germline (reference sequence). The CDR3 reads CASSLIQGGYGYTF. As DNA, the CDR3 is TGTGCCAGCAGTTTAATACAGGGGGGCTATGGCTACACCTTC.